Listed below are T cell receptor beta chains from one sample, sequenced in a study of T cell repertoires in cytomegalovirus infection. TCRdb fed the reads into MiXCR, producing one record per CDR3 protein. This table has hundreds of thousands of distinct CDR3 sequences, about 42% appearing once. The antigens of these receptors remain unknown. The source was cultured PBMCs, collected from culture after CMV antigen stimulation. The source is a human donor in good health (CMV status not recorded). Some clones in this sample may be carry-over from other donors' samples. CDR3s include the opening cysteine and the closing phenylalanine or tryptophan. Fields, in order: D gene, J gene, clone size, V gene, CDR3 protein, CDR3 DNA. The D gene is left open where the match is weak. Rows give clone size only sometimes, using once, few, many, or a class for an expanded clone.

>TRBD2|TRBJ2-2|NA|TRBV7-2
CASSLVASGRVGTGELFF
TGTGCCAGCAGCTTAGTAGCTAGCGGGAGGGTCGGCACCGGGGAGCTGTTTTTT
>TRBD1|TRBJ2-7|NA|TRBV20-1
CSARRTGRGYEQYF
TGCAGTGCCCGAAGGACAGGGAGAGGCTACGAGCAGTACTTC
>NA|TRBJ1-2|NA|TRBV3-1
CASSRDTLGGYTF
TGTGCCAGCAGCCGCGACACCCTAGGGGGCTACACCTTC
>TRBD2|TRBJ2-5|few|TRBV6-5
CASRSIAGWQETQYF
TGTGCCAGCAGATCGATAGCGGGGTGGCAAGAGACCCAGTACTTC
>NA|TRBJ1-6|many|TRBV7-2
CASSLDGDSPLHF
TGTGCCAGCAGCCTCGACGGGGATTCACCCCTCCACTTT
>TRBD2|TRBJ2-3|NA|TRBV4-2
CASSQDRSGATRDTQYF
TGTGCCAGCAGCCAAGATAGGAGCGGGGCTACTAGGGATACGCAGTATTTT
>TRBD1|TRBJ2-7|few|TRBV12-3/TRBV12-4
CASSPRTGADEQYF
TGTGCCAGCAGTCCAAGGACAGGGGCCGACGAGCAGTACTTC
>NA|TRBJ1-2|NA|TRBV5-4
CASSQGQPYGYTF
TGTGCCAGCAGCCAAGGACAGCCCTATGGCTACACCTTC
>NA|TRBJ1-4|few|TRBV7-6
CASSLSGGSNEKLFF
TGTGCCAGCAGCTTATCGGGGGGATCTAATGAAAAACTGTTTTTT
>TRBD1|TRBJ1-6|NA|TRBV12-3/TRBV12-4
CASSLAGTGKNSPLHF
TGTGCCAGCAGTCTGGCCGGGACAGGAAAAAATTCACCCCTCCACTTT
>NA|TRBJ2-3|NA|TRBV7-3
CASSPRGIVDTQYF
TGTGCCAGCAGCCCGAGGGGCATCGTCGATACGCAGTATTTT
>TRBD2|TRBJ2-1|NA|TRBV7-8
CASSSAAGVSSYNEQFF
TGTGCCAGCAGCTCAGCGGCGGGGGTAAGCTCCTACAATGAGCAGTTCTTC
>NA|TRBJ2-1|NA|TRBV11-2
CASSLLTSYNEQFF
TGTGCCAGCAGCTTATTAACATCCTACAATGAGCAGTTCTTC
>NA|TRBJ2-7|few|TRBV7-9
CASSRGPSEQYF
TGTGCCAGCAGCCGTGGGCCAAGCGAGCAGTACTTC
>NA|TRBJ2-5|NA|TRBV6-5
CASSPFYTRTGETQYF
TGTGCCAGCAGTCCTTTCTATACTCGGACGGGGGAGACCCAGTACTTC
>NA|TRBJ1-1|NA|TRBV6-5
CASIQRGFGTEAFF
TGTGCCAGCATCCAGCGGGGTTTTGGCACTGAAGCTTTCTTT
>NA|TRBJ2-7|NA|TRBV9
CASSGGRRREQYF
TGTGCCAGCAGCGGGGGGAGGAGGCGCGAGCAGTACTTC
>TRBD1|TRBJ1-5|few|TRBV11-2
CASSLGPGTGGSRPQHF
TGTGCCAGCAGCTTAGGGCCCGGGACAGGGGGATCTCGGCCCCAGCATTTT
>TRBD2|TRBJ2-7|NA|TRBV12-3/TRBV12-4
CASTTGLAGYYEQYF
TGTGCCAGCACCACAGGACTAGCGGGCTACTACGAGCAGTACTTC
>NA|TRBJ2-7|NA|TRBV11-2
CASSLARAVRYEQYF
TGTGCCAGCAGCTTAGCAAGGGCTGTACGCTACGAGCAGTACTTC
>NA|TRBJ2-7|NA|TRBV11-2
CASSLDLSTPGQYF
TGTGCCAGCAGCTTAGATCTAAGTACACCGGGGCAGTACTTC
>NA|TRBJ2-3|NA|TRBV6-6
CASKPPEWDTQYF
TGTGCCAGCAAACCCCCGGAATGGGATACGCAGTATTTT